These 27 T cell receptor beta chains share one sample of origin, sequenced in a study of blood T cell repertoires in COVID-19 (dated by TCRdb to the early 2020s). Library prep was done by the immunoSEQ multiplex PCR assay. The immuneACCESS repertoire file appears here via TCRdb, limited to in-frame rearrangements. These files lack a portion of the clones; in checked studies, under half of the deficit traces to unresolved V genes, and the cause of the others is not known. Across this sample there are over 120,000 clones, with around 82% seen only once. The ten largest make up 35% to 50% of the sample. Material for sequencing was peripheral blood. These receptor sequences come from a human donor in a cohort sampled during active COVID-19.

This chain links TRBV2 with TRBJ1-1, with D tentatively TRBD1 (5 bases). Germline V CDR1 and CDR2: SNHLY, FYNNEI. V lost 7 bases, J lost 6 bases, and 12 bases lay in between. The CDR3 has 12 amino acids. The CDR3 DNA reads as TGTGCCAGCAAGAAAGGGGTACCTGAAGCTTTCTTT. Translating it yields CASKKGVPEAFF.

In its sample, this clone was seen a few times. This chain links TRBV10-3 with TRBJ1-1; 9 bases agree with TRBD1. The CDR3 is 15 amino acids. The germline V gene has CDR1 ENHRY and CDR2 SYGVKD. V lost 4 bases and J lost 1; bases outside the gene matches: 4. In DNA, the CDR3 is TGTGCCATCAGTGGACAGGGGGACCGGAACACTGAAGCTTTCTTT. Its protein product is CAISGQGDRNTEAFF.

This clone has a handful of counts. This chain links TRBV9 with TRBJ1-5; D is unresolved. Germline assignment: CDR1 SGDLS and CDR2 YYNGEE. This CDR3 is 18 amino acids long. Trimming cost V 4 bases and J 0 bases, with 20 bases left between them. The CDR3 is CASSPRETVADSNQPQHF. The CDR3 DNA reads TGTGCCAGCAGCCCGCGGGAGACGGTAGCGGATAGCAATCAGCCCCAGCATTTT.

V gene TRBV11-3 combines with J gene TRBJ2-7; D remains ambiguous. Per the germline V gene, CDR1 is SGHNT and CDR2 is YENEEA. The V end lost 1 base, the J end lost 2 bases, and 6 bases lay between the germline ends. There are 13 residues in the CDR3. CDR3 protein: CASSLAGAYEQYF. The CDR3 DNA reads TGTGCCAGCAGCTTAGCGGGTGCCTACGAGCAGTACTTC.

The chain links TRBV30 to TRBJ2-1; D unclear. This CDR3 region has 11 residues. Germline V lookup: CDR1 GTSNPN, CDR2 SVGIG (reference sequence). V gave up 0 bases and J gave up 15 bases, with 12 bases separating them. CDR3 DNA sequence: TGTGCCTGGAGTGTATCGACGCGGTTGTTCTTC. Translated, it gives CAWSVSTRLFF.

For the CDR3, the DNA is TGTGCCAGCAGCTACGGAAACACCATATATTTT. Amino acids: CASSYGNTIYF. The chain links TRBV27 to TRBJ1-3; no reliable D call. Deletions cut 6 bases from V and 4 bases from J, with 4 bases between. The CDR3 spans 11 residues. Per the germline V gene, CDR1 is MNHEY and CDR2 is SMNVEV (reference sequence).

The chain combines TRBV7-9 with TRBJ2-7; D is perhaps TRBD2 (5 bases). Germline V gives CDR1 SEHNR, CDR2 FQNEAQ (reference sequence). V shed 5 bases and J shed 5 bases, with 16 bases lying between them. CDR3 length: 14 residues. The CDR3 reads CASSNWPPGNEQYF. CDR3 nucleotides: TGTGCCAGCAGCAATTGGCCCCCGGGGAACGAGCAGTACTTC.

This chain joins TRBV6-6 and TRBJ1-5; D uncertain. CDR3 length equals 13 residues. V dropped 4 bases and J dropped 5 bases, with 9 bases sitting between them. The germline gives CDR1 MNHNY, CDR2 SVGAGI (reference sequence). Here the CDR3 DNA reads TGTGCCAGCAGTTCCGGACTCGATCAGCCCCAGCATTTT. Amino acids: CASSSGLDQPQHF.

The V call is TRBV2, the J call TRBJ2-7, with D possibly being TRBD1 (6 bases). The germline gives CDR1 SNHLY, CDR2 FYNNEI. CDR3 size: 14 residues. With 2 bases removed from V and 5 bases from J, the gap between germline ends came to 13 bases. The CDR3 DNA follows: TGTGCCAGCAGTGAATTCCGGGACACCAACGAGCAGTACGTC. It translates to CASSEFRDTNEQYV.

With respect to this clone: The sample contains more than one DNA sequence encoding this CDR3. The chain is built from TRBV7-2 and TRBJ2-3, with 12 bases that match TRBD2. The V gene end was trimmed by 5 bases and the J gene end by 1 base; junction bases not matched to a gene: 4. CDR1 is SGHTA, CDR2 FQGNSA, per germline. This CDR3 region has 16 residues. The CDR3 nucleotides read TGTGCCAGCAGCGGAAGACTAGCGGGAGGCACAGATACGCAGTATTTT. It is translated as CASSGRLAGGTDTQYF.

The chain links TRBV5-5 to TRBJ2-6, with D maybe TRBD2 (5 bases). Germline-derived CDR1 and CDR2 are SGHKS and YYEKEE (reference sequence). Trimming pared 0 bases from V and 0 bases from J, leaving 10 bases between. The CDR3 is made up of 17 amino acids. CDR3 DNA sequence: TGTGCCAGCAGCTTGGACGGGGAACTCTCTGGGGCCAACGTCCTGACTTTC. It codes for CASSLDGELSGANVLTF.

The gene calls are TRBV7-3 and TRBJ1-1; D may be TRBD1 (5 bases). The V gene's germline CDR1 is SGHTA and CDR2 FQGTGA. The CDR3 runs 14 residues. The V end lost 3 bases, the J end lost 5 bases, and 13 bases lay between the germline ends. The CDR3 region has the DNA TGTGCCAGCAGCTTTGGCAGGGATGGGACTGAAGCTTTCTTT. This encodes CASSFGRDGTEAFF.

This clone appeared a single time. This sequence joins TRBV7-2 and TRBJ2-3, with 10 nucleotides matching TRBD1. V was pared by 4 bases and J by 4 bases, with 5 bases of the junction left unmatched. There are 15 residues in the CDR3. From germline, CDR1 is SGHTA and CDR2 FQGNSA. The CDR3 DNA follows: TGTGCCAGCAGCTCGACAGGGGGCAAGGCAGATACGCAGTATTTT. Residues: CASSSTGGKADTQYF. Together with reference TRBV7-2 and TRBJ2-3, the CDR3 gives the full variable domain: GAGVSQSPSNKVTEKGKDVELRCDPISGHTALYWYRQSLGQGLEFLIYFQGNSAPDKSGLPSDRFSAERTGGSVSTLTIQRTQQEDSAVYLCASSSTGGKADTQYFGPGTRLTVL.

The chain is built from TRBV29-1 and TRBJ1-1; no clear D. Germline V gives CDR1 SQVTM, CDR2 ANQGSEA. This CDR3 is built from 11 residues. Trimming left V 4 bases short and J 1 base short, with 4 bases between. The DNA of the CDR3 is TGCAGCGTTGTCGGGAACACTGAAGCTTTCTTT. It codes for CSVVGNTEAFF.

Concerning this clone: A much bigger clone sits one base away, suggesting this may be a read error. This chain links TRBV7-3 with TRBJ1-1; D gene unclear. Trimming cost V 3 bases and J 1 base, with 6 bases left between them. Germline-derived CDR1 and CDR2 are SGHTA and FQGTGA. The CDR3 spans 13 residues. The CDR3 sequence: CASSFAENTEAFF. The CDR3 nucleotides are TGTGCCAGCAGCTTCGCGGAGAACACTGAAGCTTTCTTT.

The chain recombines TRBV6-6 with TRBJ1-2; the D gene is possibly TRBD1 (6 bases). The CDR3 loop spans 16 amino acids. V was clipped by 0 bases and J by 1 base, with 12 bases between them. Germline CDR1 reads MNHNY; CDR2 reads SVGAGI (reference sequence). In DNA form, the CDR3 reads TGTGCCAGCAGTTACTCGTGGTCAGGGGATAACTATGGCTACACCTTC. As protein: CASSYSWSGDNYGYTF.

The CDR3 DNA reads as TGCGCCAGCAGCTTTCGGCCGACTAACACTGAAGCTTTCTTT. Its translation: CASSFRPTNTEAFF. The rearrangement uses TRBV5-1 and TRBJ1-1; no reliable D call. V lost 2 bases and J 2 bases, leaving 10 bases between the germline ends. This CDR3 region has 14 residues. Per the germline V gene, CDR1 is SGHRS and CDR2 is YFSETQ.

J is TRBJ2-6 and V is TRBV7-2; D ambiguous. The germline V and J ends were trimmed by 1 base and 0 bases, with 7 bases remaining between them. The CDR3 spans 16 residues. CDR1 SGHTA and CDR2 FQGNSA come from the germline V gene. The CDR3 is CASSLGGNSGANVLTF. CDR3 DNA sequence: TGTGCCAGCAGCTTAGGCGGTAACTCTGGGGCCAACGTCCTGACTTTC.

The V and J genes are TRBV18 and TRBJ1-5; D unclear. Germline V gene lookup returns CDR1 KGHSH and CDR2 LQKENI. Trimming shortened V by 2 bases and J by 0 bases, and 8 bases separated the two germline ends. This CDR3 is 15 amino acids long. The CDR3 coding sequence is TGTGCCAGCTCACCAGGGCAGTTTAGCAATCAGCCCCAGCATTTT. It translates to CASSPGQFSNQPQHF.

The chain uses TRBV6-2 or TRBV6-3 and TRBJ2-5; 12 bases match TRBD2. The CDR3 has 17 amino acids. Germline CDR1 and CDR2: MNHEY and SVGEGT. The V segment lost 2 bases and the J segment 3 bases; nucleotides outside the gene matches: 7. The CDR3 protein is CASSYTPRLAGEETQYF. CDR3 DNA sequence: TGTGCCAGCAGTTACACCCCGAGACTAGCGGGAGAAGAGACCCAGTACTTC.

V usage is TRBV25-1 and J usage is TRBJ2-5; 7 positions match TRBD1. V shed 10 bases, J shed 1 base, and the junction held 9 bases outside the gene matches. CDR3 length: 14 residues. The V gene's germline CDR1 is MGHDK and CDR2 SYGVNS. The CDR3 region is CANPSGTAQETQYF. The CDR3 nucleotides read TGTGCCAACCCCTCCGGGACAGCCCAAGAGACCCAGTACTTC.

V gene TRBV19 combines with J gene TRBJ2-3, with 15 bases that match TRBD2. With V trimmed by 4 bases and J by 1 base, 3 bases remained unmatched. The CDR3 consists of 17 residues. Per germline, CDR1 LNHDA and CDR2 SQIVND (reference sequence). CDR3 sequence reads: CASSRTSGGAGTDTQYF. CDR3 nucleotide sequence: TGTGCCAGTAGTAGGACTAGCGGGGGGGCTGGCACAGATACGCAGTATTTT.

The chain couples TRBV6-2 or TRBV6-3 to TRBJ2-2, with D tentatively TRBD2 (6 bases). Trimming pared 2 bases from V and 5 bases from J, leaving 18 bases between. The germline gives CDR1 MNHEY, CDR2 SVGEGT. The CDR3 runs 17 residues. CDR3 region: CASSYAEGQGWTGELFF. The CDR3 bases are TGTGCCAGCAGTTACGCGGAGGGTCAGGGTTGGACCGGGGAGCTGTTTTTT.

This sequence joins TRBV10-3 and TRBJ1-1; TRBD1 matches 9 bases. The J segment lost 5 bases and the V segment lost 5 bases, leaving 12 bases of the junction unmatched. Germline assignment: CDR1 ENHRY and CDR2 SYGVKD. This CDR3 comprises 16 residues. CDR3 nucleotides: TGTGCCATCAGTCGATCCCGAACAGGGGGCGGGACTGAAGCTTTCTTT. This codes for CAISRSRTGGGTEAFF.

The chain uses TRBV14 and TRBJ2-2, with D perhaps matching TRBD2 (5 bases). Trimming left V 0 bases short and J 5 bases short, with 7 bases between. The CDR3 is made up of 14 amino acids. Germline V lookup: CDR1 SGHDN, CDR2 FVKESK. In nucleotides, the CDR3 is TGTGCCAGCAGCCAAGATACGGGAACCGGGGAGCTGTTTTTT. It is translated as CASSQDTGTGELFF.

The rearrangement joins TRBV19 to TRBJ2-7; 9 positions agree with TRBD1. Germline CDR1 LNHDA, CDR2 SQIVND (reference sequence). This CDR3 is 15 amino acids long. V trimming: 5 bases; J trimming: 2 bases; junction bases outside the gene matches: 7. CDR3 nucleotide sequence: TGTGCCAGTAGTTCACCGGGACAGGGCCCCTACGAGCAGTACTTC. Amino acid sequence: CASSSPGQGPYEQYF.

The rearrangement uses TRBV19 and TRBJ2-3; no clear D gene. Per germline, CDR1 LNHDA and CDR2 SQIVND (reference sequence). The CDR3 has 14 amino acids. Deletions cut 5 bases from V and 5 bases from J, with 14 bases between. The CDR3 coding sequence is TGTGCCAGTAGTGAGTCCGGTCCTGGAGATACGCAGTATTTT. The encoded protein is CASSESGPGDTQYF.